Below, one TCR beta chain is given with its context. What this receptor recognizes is not known. No base qualities exist here, and no much larger clone lies one base off it. The sample comes from a study of blood T cell repertoires in COVID-19 (dated by TCRdb to about 2020). Background on the whole study: The collaborator samples originated in the United States, Italy and Spain and spanned the acute and convalescent phases of COVID-19. The material from the prospective study consisted of cDNA or gDNA derived from T cells, B-cell-depleted T cells, or PBMCs. Deeply sampled blood TCRbeta repertoires from subjects exposed to, actively infected with, or recovered from COVID-19 were included in the dataset. The repertoires were released in a freely available public database meant as a resource for research on the immune response to SARS-CoV-2. Samples came from the ongoing ImmuneRACE study (first 160 participants) plus 1,254 subjects from 6 global collaborators. Sample metadata almost always included a de-identified subject ID, COVID-19 status, age in years and sex. Where HLA class I and class II types were available, the types were taken from metadata supplied by the sample provider, not from assay-based typing. General findings and caveats noted by the study authors: Clinical and demographic metadata were provided uncurated, with the amount varying by source and participant.

The V end loses 5 bases and the J end loses 8 bases, and a stretch of 13 bases separates them. According to the germline V gene, CDR1 reads MNHEY and CDR2 reads SVGAGI. Its CDR3 holds 12 amino acids, cysteine through phenylalanine. Of all the DNA, just the CDR3 is kept, 36 bases in frame from base 1. Participants in the prospective study were enrolled through a virtual design, were aged about 18 to 100 years, and lived in approximately 25 United States geographic areas. Cohort assignment in the prospective study relied on participant-reported clinical history from a screening survey and a study questionnaire. Recovered participants in ImmuneRACE Cohort 3 were defined as having two consecutive negative NP/OP PCR tests, clearance from a healthcare professional, or resolution of symptoms. In the prospective study, mobile phlebotomists collected whole blood, serum and a nasopharyngeal or oropharyngeal swab from each participant. Participants in the prospective study had the option to provide additional blood draws and questionnaires over a 2-month period. Prospective study blood samples were shipped either frozen or at room temperature before DNA extraction.

The immunoSEQ Assay, a bias-controlled multiplex PCR, was used to amplify TCRbeta CDR3 regions from genomic DNA. As for how the authors treated the data: Within the assay, amplification of reference gene primers was used to estimate how many nucleated cells each sample contained. To quantify the absolute abundance of each unique TCRbeta CDR3 rearrangement, sequence reads were collapsed and filtered. Productive Simpson clonality was computed per sample as the square root of Simpson's diversity index over productive rearrangements. TCRdb re-hosts the immuneACCESS table, in-frame sequences only. Its copies lack some clones; in the studies checked, an unresolved V gene accounts for under half of them, and the cause for the rest is not known. Clone size and the V and J calls come from that table; the DNA yielded D and trimming. Here the sample has roughly 400,000 clones; 87% occur a single time. The ten largest clones represent about 9.4% of the sample.

This clonotype was sampled from a woman aged 50 to 60 who had recovered from COVID-19. Rearrangement joined TRBV6-5 to TRBJ2-7; TRBD2 is possibly the D segment (6 matching bases). The sample taken for sequencing was PBMCs or T cells enriched from blood (not recorded which). The CDR3 has the sequence CASSPRGAKQYF. The DNA reads as follows: TGTGCCAGCAGTCCACGCGGGGCCAAGCAGTACTTC.